The clone carrying this T cell receptor beta chain was recorded at least ten times. The record originates from a study of T-cell reconstitution after alpha-beta-depleted transplantation in children. Preparation of the TCRbeta library involved a method that used unique molecular identifiers. TCRdb itself ran the PCR reads through MiXCR, one entry per CDR3 protein. The repertoire holds approximately 640,000 distinct CDR3 sequences, about 15% seen once, with 1.1% in the top ten. The material sequenced was PBMCs from the stem cell graft donor, taken from the stem cell graft. The TCR was taken from a human donor who donated a stem cell graft to a child with acute myeloid leukemia.

The CDR3 reads CASSRRGSSSRELFF. The CDR3, as DNA: TGTGCCAGCAGCCGTAGGGGGTCCTCTTCCCGGGAGCTGTTTTTT. This chain uses TRBV7-6 with TRBJ2-2; perhaps TRBD1 as D (6 bases). CDR3 length equals 15 residues. Trimming left V 5 bases short and J 9 bases short, with 19 bases between. Germline CDR1 reads SGHVS; CDR2 reads FNYEAQ.